This record covers a single TCR beta chain. What it recognizes is unknown. This entry is derived from a study of cytomegalovirus exposure and HLA in healthy donors. Study observations and caveats: A later analysis appeared to link common viral pathogens to several of the most significant clusters.

The germline CDR1 and CDR2 sequences are SNHLY and FYNNEI. This CDR3 region has 15 residues. Trimming pared 4 bases from V and 2 bases from J, leaving 11 bases between. A multiplex PCR was run with 60 Vbeta primers and 13 Jbeta primers. Per the authors' pipeline: Per a later analysis, the number of unique TCR beta chains was approximately 73 million, of which about 11 million were shared. Here immunoSEQ multiplex PCR was the method, and the copy in TCRdb shows in-frame clones only, minus some. The V and J calls and the clone size are those of that table, but D and trimming were determined from the DNA. This sample's clone table lists 130,000 or so clones.

The sequenced material came from PBMCs. The chain is built from TRBV2 and TRBJ2-2; TRBD1 is a possible D gene (5 bases). This receptor was obtained from a woman aged 18-29 years in good health and CMV-seronegative. The CDR3 is CASSGLQGNTGELFF. The CDR3 nucleotides read TGTGCCAGCAGTGGTCTTCAGGGAAACACCGGGGAGCTGTTTTTT. Together with reference TRBV2 and TRBJ2-2, the CDR3 gives the full variable domain: EPEVTQTPSHQVTQMGQEVILRCVPISNHLYFYWYRQILGQKVEFLVSFYNNEISEKSEIFDDQFSVERPDGSNFTLKIRSTKLEDSAMYFCASSGLQGNTGELFFGEGSRLTVL.